The 11 T cell receptor beta chains in this list originate from one sample, sequenced in a study of spatial heterogeneity in lung cancer. Sample time point: blood at routine non-recurrence follow-up after resection. A single record per CDR3 protein comes from TCRdb applying MiXCR to the 5' RACE reads. The repertoire includes around 18,000 distinct CDR3 sequences, about 10% of them detected once, and around 21% sits in the top ten. The specimen was PBMCs, collected at follow-up. Receptors were obtained from a male donor with early-stage non-small cell lung cancer.

The sample holds many counts of this clonotype. The genes are TRBV6-7 and TRBJ1-5; D remains ambiguous. Being an ORF, TRBV6-7 has a function that is uncertain. Trimming stripped 2 bases from V and 5 bases from J, with 4 bases between. CDR3 length equals 12 residues. The CDR3 sequence is CASSYGHQPQHF. Here the CDR3 DNA reads TGTGCCAGCAGTTACGGCCATCAGCCCCAGCATTTT.

Ten or more counts support this clonotype. CDR3 DNA: TGTGCCAGCAGTTTCCAACAGGGACTAGATACGCAGTATTTT. Residues: CASSFQQGLDTQYF. The chain carries TRBV12-3 or TRBV12-4 and TRBJ2-3; D is possibly TRBD1 or TRBD2 (6 bases each). V was trimmed by 3 bases and J by 5 bases, leaving 12 bases between them. The CDR3 covers 14 residues.

This clonotype was counted many times. V and J are TRBV6-5 and TRBJ2-5; D unclear. Germline V gene lookup returns CDR1 MNHEY and CDR2 SVGAGI. V was pared by 2 bases and J by 5 bases, with 12 bases between. CDR3 length: 14 residues. CDR3 region: CASSYVGKLETQYF. DNA of the CDR3: TGTGCCAGCAGTTACGTTGGAAAGTTGGAGACCCAGTACTTC.

This clonotype appeared many times. The V gene is TRBV20-1, the J gene TRBJ1-6; D is uncertain. The germline V gene has CDR1 DFQATT and CDR2 SNEGSKA (reference sequence). CDR3 size: 12 residues. The CDR3 DNA reads TGCAGGGGGAGCTCCTATAATTCACCCCTCCACTTT. Protein sequence: CRGSSYNSPLHF.

This clonotype was found many times. The V and J genes are TRBV18 and TRBJ2-2; possible D gene TRBD2, 6 bases. The CDR3 contains 16 residues. V was pared by 3 bases and J by 4 bases, with 15 bases between. Germline V gene lookup returns CDR1 KGHSH and CDR2 LQKENI. The CDR3 protein is CASSPTGVSSTGELFF. In nucleotides, the CDR3 is TGTGCCAGCTCACCCACGGGGGTTTCGAGCACCGGGGAGCTGTTTTTT.

This CDR3 is CASRGRMNTEAFF. CDR3 nucleotides: TGTGCCAGCAGGGGTAGAATGAACACTGAAGCTTTCTTT. The chain recombines TRBV21-1 with TRBJ1-1. TRBV21-1 is marked as a pseudogene. This CDR3 spans 13 amino acids.

This clonotype appeared once. The genes are TRBV10-3 and TRBJ2-2, with a tentative D call TRBD1 (6 bases). This CDR3 contains 14 residues. V was clipped by 7 bases and J by 7 bases, with 16 bases between them. Germline assignment: CDR1 ENHRY and CDR2 SYGVKD. CDR3 in DNA: TGTGCCATCAACCCGCTGGGGGCCGGCGGGGAGCTGTTTTTT. Translating it yields CAINPLGAGGELFF.

Judged by abundance, this clonotype is medium-sized. The rearrangement uses TRBV3-1 and TRBJ2-3, with 8 bases aligning to TRBD2. After removal of 4 bases from V and 2 bases from J, the junction contained 8 bases not matched to a gene. The CDR3 is 16 amino acids. Germline V CDR1 and CDR2: LGHDT, YNNKEL (reference sequence). CDR3 DNA sequence: TGTGCCAGCAGCCCTAATCAAGCGGGAGCCACAGATACGCAGTATTTT. Translated, it gives CASSPNQAGATDTQYF.

This chain connects TRBV18 to TRBJ1-2, with 10 nucleotides matching TRBD1. The CDR3 is 13 residues long. The trim removed 3 bases at V and 7 bases at J, leaving 2 bases unmatched. Germline CDR1 and CDR2: KGHSH and LQKENI. This CDR3 is CASSPDRGPGYTF. As DNA, the CDR3 is TGTGCCAGCTCACCCGACAGGGGGCCTGGCTACACCTTC.

This clonotype was detected many times. The rearrangement joins TRBV4-1 to TRBJ2-7; TRBD2 matches 14 bases. With V trimmed by 2 bases and J by 5 bases, 2 bases remained unmatched. The CDR3 totals 15 residues. CDR1 and CDR2 (germline): MGHRA, YSYEKL. CDR3 nucleotides: TGCGCCAGCAGCCAACGGGGACTAGCGGGAGACGAGCAGTACTTC. Its translation is CASSQRGLAGDEQYF.

This clonotype was detected many times. The genes are TRBV7-9 and TRBJ2-3; 9 bases match TRBD2. Trimming cost V 6 bases and J 0 bases; bases outside gene matches: 13. Germline V lookup: CDR1 SEHNR, CDR2 FQNEAQ (reference sequence). The CDR3 loop spans 18 amino acids. The CDR3 is CASRPPAGGPPSTDTQYF. Here the CDR3 DNA reads TGTGCCAGCAGACCGCCAGCGGGAGGCCCCCCTAGCACAGATACGCAGTATTTT.